This T cell receptor beta chain was captured in a study of shared clonotypes between healthy human individuals. Division of CD4+ cells produced a CD45RA+ naive subset and a CD45RA-negative memory subset. This clone occurred a few times. The DNA input per sorted-subset replicate PCR was around 200 ng, corresponding to 32,000 or so T cell genomes. Using immunoSEQ multiplex PCR, the repertoire was profiled, and TCRdb retains in-frame clones only, with some absent. The repertoire consists of over 950,000 clones, with approximately 80% occurring once and the leading ten covering roughly 0.83%. Looked up from germline, CDR1 is SEHNR and CDR2 is FQNEAQ (reference sequence). The CDR3 covers 14 residues. V dropped 5 bases and J dropped 1 base, with 11 bases sitting between them.

Sequenced sample: memory CD4+ T cells from PBMCs. Subset specified: CD45RA-negative fraction. This clonotype was obtained from a man between 18 and 29 years old in good health. Some clones in this sample may be carry-over from other donors' samples. The chain joins TRBV7-9 to TRBJ2-5; D may be TRBD2 (6 bases). CDR3 sequence: CASSRDLIQETQYF. In DNA form, the CDR3 reads TGTGCCAGCAGCCGGGACTTAATCCAAGAGACCCAGTACTTC.